This T cell receptor (beta chain) was profiled in a study of CD8 T cells in ankylosing spondylitis. This clonotype was seen a few times. Its cognate antigen is unknown. Using quantitative 5'-RACE with molecular barcodes, the authors made TCR beta libraries. TCRdb re-called the 5' RACE reads with MiXCR, one entry per CDR3 protein. The data contain about 180,000 distinct CDR3 sequences, 9.5% to 10% of them singletons. Study-level findings and limits: According to the report, clones linked to the disease were significantly enriched in matched synovial fluid samples taken from ankylosing spondylitis patients. Typical of ankylosing spondylitis blood, it appeared, was a TCR beta motif of eight highly homologous variants.

V gave up 5 bases and J gave up 9 bases, with 14 bases separating them. Germline assignment: CDR1 MNHNS and CDR2 SASEGT. This CDR3 is 13 amino acids long. The sample comprised blood, either unsorted or a sorted T cell fraction (not recorded which). The receptor was isolated from a female donor with ankylosing spondylitis or in good health (not recorded which). The V gene is TRBV6-1, the J gene TRBJ2-1; perhaps TRBD2 as D (7 bases). The CDR3 reads CASSQTGGSEQFF. CDR3 coding DNA: TGTGCCAGCAGTCAAACGGGGGGCAGTGAGCAGTTCTTC.